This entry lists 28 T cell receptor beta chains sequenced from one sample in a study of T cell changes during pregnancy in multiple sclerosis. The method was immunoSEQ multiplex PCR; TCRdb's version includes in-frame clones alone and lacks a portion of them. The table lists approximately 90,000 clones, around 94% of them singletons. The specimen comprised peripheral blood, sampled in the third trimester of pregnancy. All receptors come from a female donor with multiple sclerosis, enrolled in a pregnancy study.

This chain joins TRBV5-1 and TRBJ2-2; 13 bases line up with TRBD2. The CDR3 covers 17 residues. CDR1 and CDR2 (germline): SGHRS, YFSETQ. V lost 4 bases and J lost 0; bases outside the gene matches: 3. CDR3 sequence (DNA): TGCGCCAGCAGCGGTGGGACTAGCGGGACGAACACCGGGGAGCTGTTTTTT. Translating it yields CASSGGTSGTNTGELFF.

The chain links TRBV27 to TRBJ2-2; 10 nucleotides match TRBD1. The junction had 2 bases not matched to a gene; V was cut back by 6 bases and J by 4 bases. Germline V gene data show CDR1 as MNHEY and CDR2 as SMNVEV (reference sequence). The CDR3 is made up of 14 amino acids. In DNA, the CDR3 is TGTGCCAGCAGCAGGACAGGGGGCACCGGGGAGCTGTTTTTT. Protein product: CASSRTGGTGELFF.

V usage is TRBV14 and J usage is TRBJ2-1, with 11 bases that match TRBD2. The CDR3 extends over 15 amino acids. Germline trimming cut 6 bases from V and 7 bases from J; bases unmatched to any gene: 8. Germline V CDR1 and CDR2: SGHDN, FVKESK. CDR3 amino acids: CASRQTSGTGNEQFF. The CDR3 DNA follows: TGTGCCAGCAGGCAGACTAGCGGGACCGGGAATGAGCAGTTCTTC.

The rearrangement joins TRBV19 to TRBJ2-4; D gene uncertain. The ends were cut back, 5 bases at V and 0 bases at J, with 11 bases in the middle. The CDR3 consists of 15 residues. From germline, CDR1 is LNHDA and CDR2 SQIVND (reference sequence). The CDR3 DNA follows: TGTGCCAGTAGTGAAGTTTCTACAGCCAAAAACATTCAGTACTTC. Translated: CASSEVSTAKNIQYF.

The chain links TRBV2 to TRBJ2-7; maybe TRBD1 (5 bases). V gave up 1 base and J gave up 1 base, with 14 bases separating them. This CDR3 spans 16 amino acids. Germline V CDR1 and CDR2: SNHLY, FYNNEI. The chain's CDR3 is CASSEVLWAGSYEQYF. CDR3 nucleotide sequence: TGTGCCAGCAGTGAAGTTCTATGGGCAGGGTCCTACGAGCAGTACTTC.

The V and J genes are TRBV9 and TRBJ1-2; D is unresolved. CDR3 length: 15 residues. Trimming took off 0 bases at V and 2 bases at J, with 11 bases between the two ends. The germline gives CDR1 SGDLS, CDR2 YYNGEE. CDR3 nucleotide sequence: TGTGCCAGCAGCGTAGGAGGCCCCCTCAACTATGGCTACACCTTC. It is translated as CASSVGGPLNYGYTF.

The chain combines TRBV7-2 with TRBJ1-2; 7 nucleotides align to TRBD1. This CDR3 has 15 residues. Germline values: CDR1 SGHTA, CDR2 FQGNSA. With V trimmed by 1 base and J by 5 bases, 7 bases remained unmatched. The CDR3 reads CASSLEGRDSYGYTF. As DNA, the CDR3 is TGTGCCAGCAGCTTAGAAGGCCGGGACAGTTATGGCTACACCTTC.

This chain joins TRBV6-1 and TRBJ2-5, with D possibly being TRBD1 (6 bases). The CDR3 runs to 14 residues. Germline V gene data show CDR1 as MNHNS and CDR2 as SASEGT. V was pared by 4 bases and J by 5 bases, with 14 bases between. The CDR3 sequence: CASSARQAIETQYF. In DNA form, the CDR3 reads TGTGCCAGCAGTGCCCGACAGGCAATTGAGACCCAGTACTTC.

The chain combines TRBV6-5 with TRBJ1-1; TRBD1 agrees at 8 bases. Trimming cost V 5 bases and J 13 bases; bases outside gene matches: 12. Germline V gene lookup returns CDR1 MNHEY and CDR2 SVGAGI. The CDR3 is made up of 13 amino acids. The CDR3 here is CASSEGQGGRVFF. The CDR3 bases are TGTGCCAGCAGTGAAGGACAGGGCGGAAGGGTTTTCTTT.

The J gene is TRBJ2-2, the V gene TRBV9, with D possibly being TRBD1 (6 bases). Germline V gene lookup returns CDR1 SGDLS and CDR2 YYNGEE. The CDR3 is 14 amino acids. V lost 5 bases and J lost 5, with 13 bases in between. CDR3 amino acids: CASSDRTGTGELFF. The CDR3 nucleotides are TGTGCCAGCAGTGACAGGACGGGGACCGGGGAGCTGTTTTTT.

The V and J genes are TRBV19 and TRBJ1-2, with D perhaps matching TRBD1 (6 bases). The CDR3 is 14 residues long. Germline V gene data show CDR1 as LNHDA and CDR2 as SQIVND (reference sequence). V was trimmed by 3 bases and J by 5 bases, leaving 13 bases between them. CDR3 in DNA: TGTGCCAGTAGTATCGCCGGGACAAATTATGGCTACACCTTC. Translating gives CASSIAGTNYGYTF. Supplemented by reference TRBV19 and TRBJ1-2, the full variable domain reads DGGITQSPKYLFRKEGQNVTLSCEQNLNHDAMYWYRQDPGQGLRLIYYSQIVNDFQKGDIAEGYSVSREKKESFPLTVTSAQKNPTAFYLCASSIAGTNYGYTFGSGTRLTVV.

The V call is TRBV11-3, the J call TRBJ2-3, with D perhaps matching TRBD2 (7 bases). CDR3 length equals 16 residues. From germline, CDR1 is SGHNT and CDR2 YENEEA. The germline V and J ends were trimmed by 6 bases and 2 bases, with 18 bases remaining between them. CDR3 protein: CASSYSSGGLTDTQYF. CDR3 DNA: TGTGCCAGCAGTTATTCATCCGGGGGGCTCACAGATACGCAGTATTTT.

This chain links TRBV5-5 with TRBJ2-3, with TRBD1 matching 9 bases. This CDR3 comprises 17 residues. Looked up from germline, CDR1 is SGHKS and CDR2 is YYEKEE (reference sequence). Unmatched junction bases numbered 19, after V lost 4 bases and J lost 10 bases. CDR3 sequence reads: CASSVDRGSSVGNPQYF. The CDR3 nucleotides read TGTGCCAGCAGCGTGGACAGGGGCTCGTCGGTCGGAAACCCGCAGTATTTT.

The CDR3 DNA sequence: TGTGCCAGTAGTATCATCAACAATAGCAATCAGCCCCAGCATTTT. It codes for CASSIINNSNQPQHF. The rearrangement joins TRBV19 to TRBJ1-5; D gene unclear. CDR1 and CDR2 (germline): LNHDA, SQIVND (reference sequence). CDR3 length: 15 amino acids. With 3 bases removed from V and 0 bases from J, the gap between germline ends came to 9 bases.

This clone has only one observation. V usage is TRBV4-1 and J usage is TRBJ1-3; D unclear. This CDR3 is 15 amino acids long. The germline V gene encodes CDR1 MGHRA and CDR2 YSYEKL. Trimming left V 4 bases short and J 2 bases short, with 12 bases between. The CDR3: CASSPFGGTGNTIYF. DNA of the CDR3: TGCGCCAGCAGCCCCTTCGGAGGCACTGGAAACACCATATATTTT.

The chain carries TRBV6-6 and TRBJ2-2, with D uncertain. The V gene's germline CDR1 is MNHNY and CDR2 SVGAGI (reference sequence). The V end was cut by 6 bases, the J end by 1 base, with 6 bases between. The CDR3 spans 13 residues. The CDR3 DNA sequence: TGTGCCAGCAGACCAGGGAACACCGGGGAGCTGTTTTTT. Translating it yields CASRPGNTGELFF.

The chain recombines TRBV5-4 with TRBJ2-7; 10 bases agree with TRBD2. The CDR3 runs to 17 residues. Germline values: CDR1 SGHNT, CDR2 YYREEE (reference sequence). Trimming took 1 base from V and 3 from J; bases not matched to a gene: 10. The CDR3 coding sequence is TGTGCCAGCAGCTTGACTAGGCTAGCGGGAGTAAACTACGAGCAGTACTTC. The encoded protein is CASSLTRLAGVNYEQYF.

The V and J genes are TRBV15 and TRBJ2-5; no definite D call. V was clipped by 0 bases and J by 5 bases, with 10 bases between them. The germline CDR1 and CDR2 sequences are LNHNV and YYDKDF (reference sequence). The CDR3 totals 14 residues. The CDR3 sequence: CATSRDRLDETQYF. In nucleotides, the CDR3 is TGTGCCACCAGCAGAGATCGCCTAGACGAGACCCAGTACTTC.

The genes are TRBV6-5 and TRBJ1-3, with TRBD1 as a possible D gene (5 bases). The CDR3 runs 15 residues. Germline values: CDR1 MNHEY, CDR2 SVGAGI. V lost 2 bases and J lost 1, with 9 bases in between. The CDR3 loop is CASSYRGESGNTIYF. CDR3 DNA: TGTGCCAGCAGTTACCGGGGGGAGTCTGGAAACACCATATATTTT.

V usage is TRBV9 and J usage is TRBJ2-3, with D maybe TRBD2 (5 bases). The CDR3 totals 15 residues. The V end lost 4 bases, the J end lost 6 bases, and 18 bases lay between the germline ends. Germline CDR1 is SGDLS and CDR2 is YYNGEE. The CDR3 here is CASSSDSMSGDTQYF. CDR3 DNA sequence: TGTGCCAGCAGCTCGGACTCAATGAGTGGGGATACGCAGTATTTT. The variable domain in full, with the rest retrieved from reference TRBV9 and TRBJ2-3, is DSGVTQTPKHLITATGQRVTLRCSPRSGDLSVYWYQQSLDQGLQFLIQYYNGEERAKGNILERFSAQQFPDLHSELNLSSLELGDSALYFCASSSDSMSGDTQYFGPGTRLTVL.

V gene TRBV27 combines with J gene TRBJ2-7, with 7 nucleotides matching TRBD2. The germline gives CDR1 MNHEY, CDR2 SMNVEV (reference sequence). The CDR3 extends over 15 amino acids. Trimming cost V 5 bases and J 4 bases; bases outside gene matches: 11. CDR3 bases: TGTGCCAGCAGTCCAAGGACTAGTGCCTCGTACGAGCAGTACTTC. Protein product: CASSPRTSASYEQYF.

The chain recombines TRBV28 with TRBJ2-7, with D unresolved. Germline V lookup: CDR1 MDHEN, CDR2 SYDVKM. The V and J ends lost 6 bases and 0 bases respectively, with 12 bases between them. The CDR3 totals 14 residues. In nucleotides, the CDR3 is TGTGCCAGCAGCCCCCGGGTCGTCTCCTACGAGCAGTACTTC. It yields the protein CASSPRVVSYEQYF. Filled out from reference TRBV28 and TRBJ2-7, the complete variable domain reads DVKVTQSSRYLVKRTGEKVFLECVQDMDHENMFWYRQDPGLGLRLIYFSYDVKMKEKGDIPEGYSVSREKKERFSLILESASTNQTSMYLCASSPRVVSYEQYFGPGTRLTVT.

Written as DNA, the CDR3 is TGCGCCAGCAGCCAAGTGGAGGGAGGGCCCAATGAGCAGTTCTTC. This translates into CASSQVEGGPNEQFF. This chain links TRBV4-1 with TRBJ2-1, with 7 nucleotides matching TRBD2. In germline, CDR1 is MGHRA, CDR2 YSYEKL. The CDR3 loop spans 15 amino acids. Trimming cost V 1 base and J 6 bases; bases outside gene matches: 6.

The CDR3 nucleotides are TGTGCCAGCAGCCAAGTGACAGGGAGCTATGGCTACACCTTC. Protein: CASSQVTGSYGYTF. The chain recombines TRBV14 with TRBJ1-2; TRBD1 aligns across 7 bases. The CDR3 has 14 amino acids. The germline gives CDR1 SGHDN, CDR2 FVKESK. The J segment lost 4 bases and the V segment lost 1 base, leaving 3 bases of the junction unmatched.

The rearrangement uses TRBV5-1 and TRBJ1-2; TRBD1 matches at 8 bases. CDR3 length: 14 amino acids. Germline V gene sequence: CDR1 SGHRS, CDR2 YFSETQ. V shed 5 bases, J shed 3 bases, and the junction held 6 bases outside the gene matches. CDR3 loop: CASRNLQGDYGYTF. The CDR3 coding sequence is TGCGCCAGCAGAAATCTACAGGGGGACTATGGCTACACCTTC.

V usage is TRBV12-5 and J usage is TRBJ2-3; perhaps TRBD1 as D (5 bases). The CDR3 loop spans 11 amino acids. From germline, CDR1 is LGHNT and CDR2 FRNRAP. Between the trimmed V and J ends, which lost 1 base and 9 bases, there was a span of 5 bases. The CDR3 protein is CASGLAGTQYF. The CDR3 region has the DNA TGTGCTAGTGGTTTGGCAGGGACGCAGTATTTT.

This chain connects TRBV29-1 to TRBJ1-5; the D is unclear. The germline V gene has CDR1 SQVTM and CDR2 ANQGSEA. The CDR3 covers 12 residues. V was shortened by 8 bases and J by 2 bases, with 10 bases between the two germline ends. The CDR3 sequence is CSILSGNQPQHF. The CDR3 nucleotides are TGCAGCATCCTGTCGGGCAATCAGCCCCAGCATTTT.

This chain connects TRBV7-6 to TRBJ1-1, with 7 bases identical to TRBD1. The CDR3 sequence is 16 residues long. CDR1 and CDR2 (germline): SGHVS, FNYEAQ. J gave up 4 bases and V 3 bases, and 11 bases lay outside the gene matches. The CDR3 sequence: CASSLLTGVRITEAFF. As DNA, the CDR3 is TGTGCCAGCAGCTTGCTAACAGGGGTACGGATCACTGAAGCTTTCTTT.